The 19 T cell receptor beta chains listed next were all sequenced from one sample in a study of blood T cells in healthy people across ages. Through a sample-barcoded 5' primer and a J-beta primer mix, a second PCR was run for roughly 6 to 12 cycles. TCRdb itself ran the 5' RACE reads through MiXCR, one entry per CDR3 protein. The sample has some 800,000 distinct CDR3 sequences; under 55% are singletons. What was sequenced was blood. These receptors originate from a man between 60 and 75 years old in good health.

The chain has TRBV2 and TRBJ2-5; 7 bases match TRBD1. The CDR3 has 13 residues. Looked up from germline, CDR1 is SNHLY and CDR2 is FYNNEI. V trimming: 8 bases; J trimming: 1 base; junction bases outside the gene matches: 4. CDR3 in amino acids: CASGRTGQETQYF. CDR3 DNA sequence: TGTGCCAGCGGAAGGACAGGCCAAGAGACCCAGTACTTC.

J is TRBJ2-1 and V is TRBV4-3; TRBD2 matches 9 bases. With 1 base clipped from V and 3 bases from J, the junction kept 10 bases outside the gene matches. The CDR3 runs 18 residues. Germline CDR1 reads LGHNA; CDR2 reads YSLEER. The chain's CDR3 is CASSQAMRGGQFYNEQFF. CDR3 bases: TGCGCCAGCAGCCAAGCGATGCGGGGGGGCCAGTTCTACAATGAGCAGTTCTTC.

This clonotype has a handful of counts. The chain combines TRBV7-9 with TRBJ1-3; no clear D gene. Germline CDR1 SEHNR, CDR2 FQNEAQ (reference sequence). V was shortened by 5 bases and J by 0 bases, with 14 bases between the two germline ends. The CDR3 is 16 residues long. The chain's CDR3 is CASSPQAGLSGNTIYF. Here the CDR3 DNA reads TGTGCCAGCAGCCCCCAGGCAGGCCTCTCTGGAAACACCATATATTTT. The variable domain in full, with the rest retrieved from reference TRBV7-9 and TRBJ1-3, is DTGVSQNPRHKITKRGQNVTFRCDPISEHNRLYWYRQTLGQGPEFLTYFQNEAQLEKSRLLSDRFSAERPKGSFSTLEIQRTEQGDSAMYLCASSPQAGLSGNTIYFGEGSWLTVV.

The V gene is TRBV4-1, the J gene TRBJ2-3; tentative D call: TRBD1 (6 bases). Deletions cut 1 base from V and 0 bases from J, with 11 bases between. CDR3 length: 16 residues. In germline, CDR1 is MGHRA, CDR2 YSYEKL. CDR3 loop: CASSQGQGLSTDTQYF. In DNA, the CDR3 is TGCGCCAGCAGCCAAGGTCAGGGGTTAAGCACAGATACGCAGTATTTT.

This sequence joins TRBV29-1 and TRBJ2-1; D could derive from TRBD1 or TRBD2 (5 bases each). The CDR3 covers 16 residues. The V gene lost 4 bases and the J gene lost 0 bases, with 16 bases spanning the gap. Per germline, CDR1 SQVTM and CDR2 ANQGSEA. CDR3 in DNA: TGCAGCGTTGTGTTACGACCAGGGAGCTCCTACAATGAGCAGTTCTTC. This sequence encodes CSVVLRPGSSYNEQFF.

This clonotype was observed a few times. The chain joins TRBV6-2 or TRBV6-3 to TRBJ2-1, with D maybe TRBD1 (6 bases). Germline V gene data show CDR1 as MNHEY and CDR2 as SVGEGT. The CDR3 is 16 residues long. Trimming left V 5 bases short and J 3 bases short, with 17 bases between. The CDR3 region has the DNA TGTGCCAGCAGTAGGACAGTTCCCAACTACTACAATGAGCAGTTCTTC. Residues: CASSRTVPNYYNEQFF.

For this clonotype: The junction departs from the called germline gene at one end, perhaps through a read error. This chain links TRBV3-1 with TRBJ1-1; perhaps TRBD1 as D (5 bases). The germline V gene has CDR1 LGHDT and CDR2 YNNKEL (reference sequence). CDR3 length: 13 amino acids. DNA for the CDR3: TGTGCCAGCAGCCGTCGACAGAACACTGAGGCTTTCTTT. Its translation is CASSRRQNTEAFF.

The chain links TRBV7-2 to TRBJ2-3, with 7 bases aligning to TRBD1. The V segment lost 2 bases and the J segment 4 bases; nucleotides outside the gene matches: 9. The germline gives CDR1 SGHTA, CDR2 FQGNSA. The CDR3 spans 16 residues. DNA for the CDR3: TGTGCCAGCAGCTTAAAAGGGGGCTCCCCCCCAGATACGCAGTATTTT. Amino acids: CASSLKGGSPPDTQYF.

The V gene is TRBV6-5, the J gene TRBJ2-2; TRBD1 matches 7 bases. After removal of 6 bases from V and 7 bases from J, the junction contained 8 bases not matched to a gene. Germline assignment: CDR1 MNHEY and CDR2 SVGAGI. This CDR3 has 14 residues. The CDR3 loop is CASRFDRVGGELFF. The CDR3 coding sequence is TGTGCCAGCAGATTCGACAGGGTTGGCGGGGAGCTGTTTTTT.

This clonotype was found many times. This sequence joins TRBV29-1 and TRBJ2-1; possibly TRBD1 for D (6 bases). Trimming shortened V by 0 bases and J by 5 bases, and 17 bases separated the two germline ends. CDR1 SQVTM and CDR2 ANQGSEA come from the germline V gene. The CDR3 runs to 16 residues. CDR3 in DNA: TGCAGCGTTGAAGAAAGGGGGAGAACAGGGAACAATGAGCAGTTCTTC. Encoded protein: CSVEERGRTGNNEQFF.

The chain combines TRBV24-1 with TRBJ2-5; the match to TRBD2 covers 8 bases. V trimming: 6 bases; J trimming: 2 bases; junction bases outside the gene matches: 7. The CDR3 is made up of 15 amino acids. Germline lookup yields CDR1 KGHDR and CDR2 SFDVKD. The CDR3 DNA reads TGTGCCACCAGTACCCGGGGGGGCGAACAAGAGACCCAGTACTTC. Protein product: CATSTRGGEQETQYF.

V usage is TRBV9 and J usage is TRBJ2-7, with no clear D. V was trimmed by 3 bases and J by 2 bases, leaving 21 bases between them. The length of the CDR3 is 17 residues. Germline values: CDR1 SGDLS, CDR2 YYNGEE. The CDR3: CASSASIPRIEAYEQYF. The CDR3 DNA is TGTGCCAGCAGCGCCTCCATACCAAGAATAGAAGCCTACGAGCAGTACTTC.

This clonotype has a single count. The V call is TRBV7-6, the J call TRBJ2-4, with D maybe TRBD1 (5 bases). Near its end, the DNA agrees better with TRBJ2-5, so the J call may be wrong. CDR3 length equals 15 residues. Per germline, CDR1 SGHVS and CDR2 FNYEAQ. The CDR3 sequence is CASSRARAFQETQYF. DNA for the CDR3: TGTGCCAGCAGCCGCGCCAGGGCTTTCCAAGAGACCCAGTACTTC.

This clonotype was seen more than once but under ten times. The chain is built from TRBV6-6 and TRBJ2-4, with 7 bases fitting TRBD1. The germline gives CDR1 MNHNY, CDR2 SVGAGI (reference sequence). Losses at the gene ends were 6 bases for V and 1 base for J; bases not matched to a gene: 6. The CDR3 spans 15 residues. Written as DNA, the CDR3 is TGTGCCAGCAGCCGGGACAGAGGGGCCAAAAACATTCAGTACTTC. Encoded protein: CASSRDRGAKNIQYF.

CDR3 DNA sequence: TGTGCCAGCAGCTTATACTTGGGGACTGGGGCCAACGTCCTGACTTTC. Its protein is CASSLYLGTGANVLTF. The gene calls are TRBV7-2 and TRBJ2-6, with D unresolved. The V gene's germline CDR1 is SGHTA and CDR2 FQGNSA. The CDR3 is 16 amino acids. Trimming pared 2 bases from V and 2 bases from J, leaving 10 bases between. Supplemented by reference TRBV7-2 and TRBJ2-6, the full variable domain reads GAGVSQSPSNKVTEKGKDVELRCDPISGHTALYWYRQSLGQGLEFLIYFQGNSAPDKSGLPSDRFSAERTGGSVSTLTIQRTQQEDSAVYLCASSLYLGTGANVLTFGAGSRLTVL.

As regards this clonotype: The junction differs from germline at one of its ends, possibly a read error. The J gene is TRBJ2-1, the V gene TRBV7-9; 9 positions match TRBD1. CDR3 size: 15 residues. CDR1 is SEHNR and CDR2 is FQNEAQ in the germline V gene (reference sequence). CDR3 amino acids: CASGLAGTGQYEQFF. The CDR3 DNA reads TGTGCCAGCGGCTTAGCCGGGACAGGGCAGTATGAGCAGTTCTTC.

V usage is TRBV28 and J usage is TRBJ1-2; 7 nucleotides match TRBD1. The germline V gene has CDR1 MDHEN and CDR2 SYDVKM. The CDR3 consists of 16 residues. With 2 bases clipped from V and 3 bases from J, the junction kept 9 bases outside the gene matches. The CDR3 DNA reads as TGTGCCAGCAGTTTAGCGGGACAGAACTTCTACTATGGCTACACCTTC. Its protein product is CASSLAGQNFYYGYTF.

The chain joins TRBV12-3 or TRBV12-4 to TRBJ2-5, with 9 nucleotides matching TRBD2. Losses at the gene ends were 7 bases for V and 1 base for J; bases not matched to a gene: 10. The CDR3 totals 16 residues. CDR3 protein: CASTPGVTSGQETQYF. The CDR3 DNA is TGTGCCAGCACCCCCGGGGTGACTAGCGGCCAAGAGACCCAGTACTTC.

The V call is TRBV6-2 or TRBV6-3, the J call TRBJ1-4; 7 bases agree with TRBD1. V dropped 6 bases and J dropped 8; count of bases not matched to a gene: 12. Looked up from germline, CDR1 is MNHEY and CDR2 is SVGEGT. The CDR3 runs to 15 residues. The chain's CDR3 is CASSIRRDSIEKLFF. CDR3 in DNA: TGTGCCAGCAGCATACGTCGGGACAGCATCGAAAAACTGTTTTTT.